This T cell receptor (beta chain) was identified during a study of T cells in Graves' hyperthyroidism and ophthalmopathy. Patients aged 18 to 65 had newly diagnosed hyperthyroidism that had lasted under 2 months. The V gene's germline CDR1 is DFQATT and CDR2 SNEGSKA (reference sequence). With V trimmed by 5 bases and J by 4 bases, 5 bases remained unmatched. The length of the CDR3 is 14 residues. Amplification of TCR beta CDR3 regions was performed using RNA transcripts as template. In the first-round RT-PCR of the TCR CDR3, the HTBI primer set was used. A single record per CDR3 protein comes from TCRdb applying MiXCR to the multiplex PCR reads. The sample has 250,000 or so distinct CDR3 sequences, about 16% seen once. In this sample, this clonotype turned up many times. Its specificity is unknown. Regarding the study as a whole: The majority of expanded thyroid clonotypes above 0.001 also appeared in blood.

The TCR comes from a woman aged 50 to 65 with Graves' hyperthyroidism that later progressed to Graves' ophthalmopathy. The sequencing sample was made of blood. The genes are TRBV20-1 and TRBJ2-7; 13 bases fit TRBD2. The CDR3 DNA sequence: TGCAGTGCTGAGGGACTAGCGGGAAAGTACGAGCAGTACTTC. It encodes CSAEGLAGKYEQYF.